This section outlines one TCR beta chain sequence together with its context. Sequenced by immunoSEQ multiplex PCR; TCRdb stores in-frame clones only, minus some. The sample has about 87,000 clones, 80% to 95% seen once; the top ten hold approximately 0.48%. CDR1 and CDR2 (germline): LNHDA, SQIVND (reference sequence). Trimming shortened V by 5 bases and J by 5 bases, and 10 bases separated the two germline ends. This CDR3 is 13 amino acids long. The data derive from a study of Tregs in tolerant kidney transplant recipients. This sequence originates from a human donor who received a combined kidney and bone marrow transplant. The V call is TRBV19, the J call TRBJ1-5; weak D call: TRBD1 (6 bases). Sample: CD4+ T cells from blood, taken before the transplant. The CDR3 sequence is CASSYQGHQPQHF. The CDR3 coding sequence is TGTGCCAGTAGTTACCAGGGGCATCAGCCCCAGCATTTT.